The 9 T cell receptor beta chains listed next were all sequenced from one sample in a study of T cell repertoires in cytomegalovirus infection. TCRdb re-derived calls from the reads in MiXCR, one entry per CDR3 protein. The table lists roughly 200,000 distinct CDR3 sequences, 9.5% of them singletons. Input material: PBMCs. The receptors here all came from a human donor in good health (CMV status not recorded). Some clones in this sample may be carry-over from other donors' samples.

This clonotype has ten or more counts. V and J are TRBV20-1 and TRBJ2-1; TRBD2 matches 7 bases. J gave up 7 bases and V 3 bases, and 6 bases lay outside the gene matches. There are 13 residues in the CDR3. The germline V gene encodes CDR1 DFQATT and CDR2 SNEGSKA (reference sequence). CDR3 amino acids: CSASPAGLNEQFF. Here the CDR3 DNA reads TGCAGTGCTAGCCCAGCGGGGCTTAATGAGCAGTTCTTC.

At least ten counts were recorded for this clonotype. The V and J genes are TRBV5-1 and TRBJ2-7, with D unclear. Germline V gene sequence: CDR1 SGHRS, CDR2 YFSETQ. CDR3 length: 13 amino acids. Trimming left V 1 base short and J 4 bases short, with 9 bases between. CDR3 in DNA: TGCGCCAGCAGCTTGTTAGGAGTTTACGAGCAGTACTTC. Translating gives CASSLLGVYEQYF.

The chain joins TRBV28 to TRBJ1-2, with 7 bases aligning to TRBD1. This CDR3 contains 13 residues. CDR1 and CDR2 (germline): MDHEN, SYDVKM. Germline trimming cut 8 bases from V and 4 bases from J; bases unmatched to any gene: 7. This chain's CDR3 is CASVEGTVYGYTF. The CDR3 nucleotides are TGTGCCAGCGTCGAAGGGACAGTCTATGGCTACACCTTC.

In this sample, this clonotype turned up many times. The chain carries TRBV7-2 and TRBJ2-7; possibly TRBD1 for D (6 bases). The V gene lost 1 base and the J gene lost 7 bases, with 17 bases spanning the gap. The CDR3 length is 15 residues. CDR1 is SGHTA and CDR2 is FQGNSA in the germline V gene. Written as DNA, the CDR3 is TGTGCCAGCAGCTTAGTCGACAGGCAGCTACGAGAGCAGTACTTC. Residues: CASSLVDRQLREQYF. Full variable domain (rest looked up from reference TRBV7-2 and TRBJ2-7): GAGVSQSPSNKVTEKGKDVELRCDPISGHTALYWYRQSLGQGLEFLIYFQGNSAPDKSGLPSDRFSAERTGGSVSTLTIQRTQQEDSAVYLCASSLVDRQLREQYFGPGTRLTVT.

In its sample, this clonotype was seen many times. CDR3 DNA sequence: TGTGCCAGCAGTTTAGGGGGTTTCACAGATACGCAGTATTTT. Residues: CASSLGGFTDTQYF. The V gene is TRBV28, the J gene TRBJ2-3; D tentatively reads TRBD1 or TRBD2 (5 bases each). The CDR3 runs 14 residues. CDR1 is MDHEN, CDR2 SYDVKM, per germline. V was cut by 2 bases and J by 2 bases, with 8 bases left in between.

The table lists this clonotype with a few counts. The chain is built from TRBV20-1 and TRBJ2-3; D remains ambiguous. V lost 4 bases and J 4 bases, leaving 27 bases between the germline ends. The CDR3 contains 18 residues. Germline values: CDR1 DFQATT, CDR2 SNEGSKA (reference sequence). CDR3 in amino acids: CSAIQPVPTIMYADTQYF. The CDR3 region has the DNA TGCAGTGCTATCCAACCCGTTCCTACTATAATGTATGCAGATACGCAGTATTTT.

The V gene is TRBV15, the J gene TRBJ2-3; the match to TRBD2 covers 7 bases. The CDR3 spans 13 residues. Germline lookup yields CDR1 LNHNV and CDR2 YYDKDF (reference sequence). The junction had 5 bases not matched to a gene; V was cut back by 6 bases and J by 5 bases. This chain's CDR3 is CATRTSAGDTQYF. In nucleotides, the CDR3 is TGTGCCACCAGAACTAGCGCAGGAGATACGCAGTATTTT.

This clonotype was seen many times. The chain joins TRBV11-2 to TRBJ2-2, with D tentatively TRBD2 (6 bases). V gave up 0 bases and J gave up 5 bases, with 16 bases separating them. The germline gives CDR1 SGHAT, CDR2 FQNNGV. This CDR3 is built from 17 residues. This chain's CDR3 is CASSLDVRDLGTGELFF. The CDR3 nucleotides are TGTGCCAGCAGCTTAGACGTTCGGGACTTGGGGACCGGGGAGCTGTTTTTT. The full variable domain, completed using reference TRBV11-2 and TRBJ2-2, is EAGVAQSPRYKIIEKRQSVAFWCNPISGHATLYWYQQILGQGPKLLIQFQNNGVVDDSQLPKDRFSAERLKGVDSTLKIQPAKLEDSAVYLCASSLDVRDLGTGELFFGEGSRLTVL.

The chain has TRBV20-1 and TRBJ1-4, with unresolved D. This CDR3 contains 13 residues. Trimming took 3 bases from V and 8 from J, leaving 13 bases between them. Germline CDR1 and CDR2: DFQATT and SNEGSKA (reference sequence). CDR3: CSARDDPEEKLFF. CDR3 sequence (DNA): TGCAGTGCTAGGGATGACCCAGAGGAAAAACTGTTTTTT.